This paragraph covers one T cell receptor (beta chain) sequence. The antigen is not known. This sample was included in a study of T cell responses to AZD1222 COVID-19 vaccine. Trimming took off 5 bases at V and 9 bases at J, with 19 bases between the two ends. Germline loops: CDR1 MNHEY, CDR2 SVGEGT. The CDR3 is 14 residues long. Study-wide points: All repertoire sampling was performed exclusively after the peak T cell response.

Measured with immunoSEQ multiplex PCR; TCRdb has only the in-frame clones, and not every one. Among 150,000 or so clones listed, approximately 90% were seen once. The sample here was peripheral blood, taken 28 days after the second AZD1222 dose. V and J are TRBV6-2 or TRBV6-3 and TRBJ1-1; D uncertain. The sequence derives from an adult who received the AZD1222 COVID-19 vaccine. The CDR3 spells CASSPPRSELKAFF. For the CDR3, the DNA is TGTGCCAGCAGTCCCCCAAGATCAGAACTAAAAGCTTTCTTT.